This T cell receptor (beta chain) appears in the sequencing data of a study of glioma-infiltrating T cells after dendritic cell vaccination. Study-wide context: Treatment, given 2003 to 2012, was autologous tumor lysate-pulsed dendritic cell vaccination.

Selection required adequate fresh-frozen tumor tissue plus more than two years' survival data. Before vaccination, two weeks after the third vaccination, and at progression, PBMC were collected. Primers: 60 V beta forward and 13 J beta reverse. The repertoire was sequenced with immunoSEQ multiplex PCR; TCRdb's copy has only in-frame clones and lacks some. Seen here are under 130,000 clones, roughly 76% observed once, and the top ten hold 10% to 15%. Germline V gene data show CDR1 as MGHDK and CDR2 as SYGVNS. The CDR3 has 13 amino acids. Trimming removed 0 bases at V and 0 bases at J, with 2 bases between.

The clonotype comes from a human donor with glioblastoma. Sequences were derived from blood, sampled before dendritic cell vaccination. The gene calls are TRBV25-1 and TRBJ2-5; D ambiguous. The CDR3 nucleotides are TGTGCCAGCAGTGAATACAACCAAGAGACCCAGTACTTC. It translates to CASSEYNQETQYF.